The TCR beta chain under discussion was sequenced for a study of OX40 agonist ivuxolimab in advanced cancers. Autoimmune disease history or systemic immunosuppression led to patient exclusion. The trim removed 5 bases at V and 2 bases at J, leaving 7 bases unmatched. CDR1 and CDR2 from the germline V gene are PRHDT and FYEKMQ (reference sequence). The CDR3 extends over 15 amino acids. Only in-frame clones appear in the TCRdb table, and some are missing; sequencing was by immunoSEQ multiplex PCR. This sample has more than 70,000 clones, with 65% to 90% found just once. The chain couples TRBV13 to TRBJ2-3; 7 bases line up with TRBD1. This receptor was taken from an adult with an advanced solid tumor such as melanoma, head and neck, liver or kidney cancer. Material: CD4+ or CD8+ T cells sorted from blood, obtained in a trial of the OX40 agonist ivuxolimab. The CDR3 spells CASSPRGQVTDTQYF. Here the CDR3 DNA reads TGTGCCAGCAGCCCGAGAGGACAGGTCACAGATACGCAGTATTTT. The full variable domain, completed using reference TRBV13 and TRBJ2-3, is AAGVIQSPRHLIKEKRETATLKCYPIPRHDTVYWYQQGPGQDPQFLISFYEKMQSDKGSIPDRFSAQQFSDYHSELNMSSLELGDSALYFCASSPRGQVTDTQYFGPGTRLTVL.